This is a list of T cell receptor beta chains from one sample in a study of T-cell memory formation after mild COVID-19. TCRdb analysed the 5' RACE reads with MiXCR anew, one entry per CDR3 protein. This table holds about 350,000 distinct CDR3 sequences, around 15% found once. Input material: PBMCs or a T cell subset sorted from them (not recorded which). The receptors originated from a man aged 18-30 years who had mild COVID-19 (a few samples of this study predate the infection). Cell type and time point are not known. CDR3s include the opening cysteine and the closing phenylalanine or tryptophan. The D gene is left open where the match is weak. Not all rows give a size; the values are once, few, many and, for expanded clones, a class.

CDR3 length,clone size,J gene,D gene,V gene,CDR3 protein,CDR3 DNA
17,many,TRBJ2-1,TRBD2,TRBV7-3,CASSSGLAGNPYNEQFF,TGTGCCAGCAGCTCCGGACTAGCGGGGAATCCCTACAATGAGCAGTTCTTC
12,few,TRBJ2-1,.,TRBV7-3,CASSSRDSEQFF,TGTGCCAGCAGCTCCCGGGACTCTGAGCAGTTCTTC
16,few,TRBJ2-7,.,TRBV7-2,CASSTQGQGSSYEQYF,TGTGCCAGCAGCACGCAGGGGCAGGGGAGCTCCTACGAGCAGTACTTC
16,few,TRBJ2-5,.,TRBV7-2,CASSRGSRNLQETQYF,TGTGCCAGCAGCCGAGGGTCCCGGAACCTCCAAGAGACCCAGTACTTC
15,.,TRBJ1-1,.,TRBV5-5,CASSLVPGWDTEAFF,TGTGCCAGCAGCTTGGTTCCGGGTTGGGACACTGAAGCTTTCTTT
13,.,TRBJ2-2,.,TRBV7-9,CASSPLTHLELFF,TGTGCCAGCAGCCCCCTGACTCATTTAGAGCTGTTTTTT
16,many,TRBJ1-1,TRBD1,TRBV5-1,CASSPIGQGVLLEAFF,TGCGCCAGCAGCCCCATCGGACAGGGGGTGCTGCTTGAAGCTTTCTTT
14,.,TRBJ1-1,.,TRBV12-3/TRBV12-4,CASSTGTINTEAFF,TGTGCCAGCAGCACCGGGACAATCAACACTGAAGCTTTCTTT
16,few,TRBJ1-2,.,TRBV4-1,CASSQEALLQEAGYTF,TGCGCCAGCAGCCAAGAAGCTCTTTTGCAGGAGGCTGGCTACACCTTC
15,.,TRBJ1-6,TRBD1,TRBV7-3,CASSLTAGTVSPLHF,TGTGCCAGCAGCTTAACGGCGGGGACAGTTTCACCCCTCCACTTT
18,few,TRBJ2-2,.,TRBV6-5,CASSRTLAHSLNTGELFF,TGTGCCAGCAGCCGCACCCTGGCCCACAGCCTGAACACCGGGGAGCTGTTTTTT
16,.,TRBJ1-5,TRBD1,TRBV12-3/TRBV12-4,CASSQTGTGGNQPQHF,TGTGCCAGCAGTCAGACCGGGACAGGTGGCAATCAGCCCCAGCATTTT
14,.,TRBJ1-2,TRBD1,TRBV5-1,CASSTRQGGGGYTF,TGCGCCAGCAGCACCCGACAGGGGGGGGGAGGCTACACCTTC